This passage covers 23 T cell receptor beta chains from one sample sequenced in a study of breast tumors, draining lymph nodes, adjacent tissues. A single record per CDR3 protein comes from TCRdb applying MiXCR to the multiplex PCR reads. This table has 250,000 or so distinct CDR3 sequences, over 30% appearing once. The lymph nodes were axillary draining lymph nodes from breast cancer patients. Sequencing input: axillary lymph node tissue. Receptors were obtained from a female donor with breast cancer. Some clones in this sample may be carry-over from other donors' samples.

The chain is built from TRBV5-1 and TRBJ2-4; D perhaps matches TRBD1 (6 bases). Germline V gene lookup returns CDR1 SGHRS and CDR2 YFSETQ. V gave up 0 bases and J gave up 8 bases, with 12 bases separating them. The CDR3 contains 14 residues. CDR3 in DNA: TGCGCCAGCAGCTTGGAAACAGGGAGTTACATTCAGTACTTC. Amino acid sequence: CASSLETGSYIQYF.

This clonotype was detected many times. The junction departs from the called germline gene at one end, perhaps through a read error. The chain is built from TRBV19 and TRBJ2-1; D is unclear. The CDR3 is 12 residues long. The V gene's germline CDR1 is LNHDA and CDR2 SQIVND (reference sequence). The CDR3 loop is CASSRSYHEQFF. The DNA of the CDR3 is TGTGCCAGTAGTAGGAGCTACCATGAGCAGTTCTTC.

The CDR3 DNA reads TGCAGCAGCCAAGGACAGGGTTTAGGGTACGAGCAGTACTTC. It encodes CSSQGQGLGYEQYF. J is TRBJ2-7 and V is TRBV29-1, with 8 bases aligning to TRBD1. CDR1 and CDR2 (germline): SQVTM, ANQGSEA. CDR3 length: 14 residues. The ends lost 8 bases at V and 4 bases at J; junction bases unmatched: 13.

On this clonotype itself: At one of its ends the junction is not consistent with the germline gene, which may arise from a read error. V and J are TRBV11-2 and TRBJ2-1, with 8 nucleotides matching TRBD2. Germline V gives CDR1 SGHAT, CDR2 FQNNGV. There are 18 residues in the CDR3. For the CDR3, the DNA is TGTGCCAACAGCTTAGGTCGTTTGGCGGGGGGCGGTTGGGATGAGCAGTTCTTC. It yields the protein CANSLGRLAGGGWDEQFF.

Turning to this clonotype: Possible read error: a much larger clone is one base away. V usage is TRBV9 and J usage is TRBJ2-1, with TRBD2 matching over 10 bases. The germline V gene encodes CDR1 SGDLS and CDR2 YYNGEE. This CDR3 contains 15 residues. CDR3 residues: CASSGLAGLYNEQLF. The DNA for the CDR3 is TGTGCCAGCAGCGGACTAGCGGGCCTATACAATGAGCAGCTCTTC. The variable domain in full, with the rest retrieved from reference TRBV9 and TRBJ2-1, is DSGVTQTPKHLITATGQRVTLRCSPRSGDLSVYWYQQSLDQGLQFLIQYYNGEERAKGNILERFSAQQFPDLHSELNLSSLELGDSALYFCASSGLAGLYNEQLFGPGTRLTVL.

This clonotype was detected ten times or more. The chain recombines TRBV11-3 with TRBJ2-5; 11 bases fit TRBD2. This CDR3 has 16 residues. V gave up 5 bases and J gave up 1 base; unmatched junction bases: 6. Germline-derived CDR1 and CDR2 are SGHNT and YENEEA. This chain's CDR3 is CASSVSGRARQETQYF. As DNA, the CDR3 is TGTGCCAGCAGCGTTAGCGGGAGGGCCCGCCAAGAGACCCAGTACTTC. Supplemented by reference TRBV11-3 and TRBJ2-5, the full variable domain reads EAGVVQSPRYKIIEKKQPVAFWCNPISGHNTLYWYLQNLGQGPELLIRYENEEAVDDSQLPKDRFSAERLKGVDSTLKIQPAELGDSAVYLCASSVSGRARQETQYFGPGTRLLVL.

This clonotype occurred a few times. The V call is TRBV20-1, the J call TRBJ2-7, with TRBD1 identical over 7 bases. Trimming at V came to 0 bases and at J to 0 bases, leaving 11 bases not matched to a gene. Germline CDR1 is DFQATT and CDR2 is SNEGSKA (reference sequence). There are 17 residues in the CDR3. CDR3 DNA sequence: TGCAGTGCTAGAGATCTGTTCGGACAGGCCCCCTCCTACGAGCAGTACTTC. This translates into CSARDLFGQAPSYEQYF.

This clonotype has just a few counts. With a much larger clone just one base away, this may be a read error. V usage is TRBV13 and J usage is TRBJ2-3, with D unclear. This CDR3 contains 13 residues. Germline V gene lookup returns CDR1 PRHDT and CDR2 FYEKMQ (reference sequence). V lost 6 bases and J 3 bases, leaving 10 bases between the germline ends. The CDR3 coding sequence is TGTGCCAGCAGAAGAGTGGTGACAGATACGCAGTATTTT. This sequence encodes CASRRVVTDTQYF.

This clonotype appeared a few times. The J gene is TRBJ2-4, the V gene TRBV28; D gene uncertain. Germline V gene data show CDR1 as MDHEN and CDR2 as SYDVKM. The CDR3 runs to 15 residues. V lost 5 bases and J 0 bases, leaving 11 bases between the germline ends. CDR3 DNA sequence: TGTGCCAGCAGTCCCCCCCGGCTAGCCAAAAACATTCAGTACTTC. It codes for CASSPPRLAKNIQYF.

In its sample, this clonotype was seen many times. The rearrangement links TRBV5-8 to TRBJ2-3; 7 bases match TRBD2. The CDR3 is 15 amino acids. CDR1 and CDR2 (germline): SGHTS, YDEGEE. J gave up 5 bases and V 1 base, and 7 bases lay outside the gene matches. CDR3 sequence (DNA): TGTGCCAGCAGCTTGATAGGACTAGGGGAAGATACGCAGTATTTT. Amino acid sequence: CASSLIGLGEDTQYF.

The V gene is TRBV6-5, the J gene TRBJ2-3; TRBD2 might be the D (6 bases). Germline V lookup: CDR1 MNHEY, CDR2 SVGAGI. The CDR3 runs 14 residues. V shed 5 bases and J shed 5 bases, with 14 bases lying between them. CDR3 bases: TGTGCCAGCAGTCACGGGGTAGCGGTAGATACGCAGTATTTT. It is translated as CASSHGVAVDTQYF.

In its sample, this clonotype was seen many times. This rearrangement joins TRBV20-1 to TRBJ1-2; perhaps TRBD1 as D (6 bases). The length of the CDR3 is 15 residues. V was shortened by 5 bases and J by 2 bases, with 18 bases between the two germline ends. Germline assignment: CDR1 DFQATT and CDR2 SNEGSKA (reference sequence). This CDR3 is CSAPMGADRNYGYTF. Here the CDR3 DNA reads TGCAGTGCTCCGATGGGGGCAGACCGAAACTATGGCTACACCTTC.

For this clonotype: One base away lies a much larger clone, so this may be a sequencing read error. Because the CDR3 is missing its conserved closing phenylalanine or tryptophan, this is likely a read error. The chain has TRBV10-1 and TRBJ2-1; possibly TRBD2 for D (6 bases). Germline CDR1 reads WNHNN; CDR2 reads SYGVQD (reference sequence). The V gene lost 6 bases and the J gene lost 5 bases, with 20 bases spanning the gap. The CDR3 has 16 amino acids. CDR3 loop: CASSQLGRTTHNEQFL. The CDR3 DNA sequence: TGCGCCAGCAGCCAACTCGGCCGGACTACGCACAATGAGCAGTTCCTC.

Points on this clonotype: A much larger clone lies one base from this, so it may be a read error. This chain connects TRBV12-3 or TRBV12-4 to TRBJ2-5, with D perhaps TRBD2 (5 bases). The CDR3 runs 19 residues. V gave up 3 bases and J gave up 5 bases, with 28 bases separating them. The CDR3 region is CASSFSPFKLRRPSETQYF. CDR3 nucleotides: TGTGCCAGCAGTTTCAGCCCCTTTAAGCTGCGGAGGCCTTCTGAGACCCAGTACTTC.

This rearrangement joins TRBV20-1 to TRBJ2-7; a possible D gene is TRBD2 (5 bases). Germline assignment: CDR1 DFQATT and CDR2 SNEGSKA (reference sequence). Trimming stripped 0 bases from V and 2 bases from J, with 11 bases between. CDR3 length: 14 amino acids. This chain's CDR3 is CSARDRGLTYEQYF. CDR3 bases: TGCAGTGCTAGAGACCGGGGTTTAACCTACGAGCAGTACTTC.

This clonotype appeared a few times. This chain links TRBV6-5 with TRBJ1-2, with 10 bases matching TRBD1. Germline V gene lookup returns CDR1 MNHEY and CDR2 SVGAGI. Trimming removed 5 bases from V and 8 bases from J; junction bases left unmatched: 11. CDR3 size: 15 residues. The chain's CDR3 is CASSHPTDRGSGYTF. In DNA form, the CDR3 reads TGTGCCAGCAGTCACCCGACGGACAGGGGGAGCGGCTACACCTTC.

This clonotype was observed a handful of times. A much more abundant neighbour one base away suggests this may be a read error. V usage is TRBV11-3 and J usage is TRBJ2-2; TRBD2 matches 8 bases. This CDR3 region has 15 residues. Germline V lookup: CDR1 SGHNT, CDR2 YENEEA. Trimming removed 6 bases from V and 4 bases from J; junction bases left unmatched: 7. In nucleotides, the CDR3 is TGTGCCAGCAGGTCCAGACTAGCGACCACCGGGGAGCTGTTTTTT. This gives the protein CASRSRLATTGELFF.

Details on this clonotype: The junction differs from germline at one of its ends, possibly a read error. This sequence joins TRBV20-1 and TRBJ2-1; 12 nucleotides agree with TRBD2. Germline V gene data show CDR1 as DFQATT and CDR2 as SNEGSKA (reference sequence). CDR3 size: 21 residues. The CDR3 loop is CSAKSVGTSGRRAGAYSEQFF. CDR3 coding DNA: TGCAGTGCTAAGTCAGTCGGTACTAGCGGGAGGAGGGCCGGAGCCTACAGTGAGCAGTTCTTC.

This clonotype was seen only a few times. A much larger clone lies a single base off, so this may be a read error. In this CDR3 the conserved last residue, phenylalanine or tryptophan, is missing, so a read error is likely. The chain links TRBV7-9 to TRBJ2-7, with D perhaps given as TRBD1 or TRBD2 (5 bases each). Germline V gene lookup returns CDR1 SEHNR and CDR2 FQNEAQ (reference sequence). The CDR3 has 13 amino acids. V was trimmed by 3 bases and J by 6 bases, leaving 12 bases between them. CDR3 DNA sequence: TGTGCCAGCAGCTTGTCCGGGGCGCCCGAGCAGTACTCC. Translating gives CASSLSGAPEQYS.

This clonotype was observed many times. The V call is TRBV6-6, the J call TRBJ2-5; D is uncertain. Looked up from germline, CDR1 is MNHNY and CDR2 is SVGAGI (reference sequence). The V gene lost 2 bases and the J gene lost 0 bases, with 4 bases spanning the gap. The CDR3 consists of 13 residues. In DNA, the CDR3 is TGTGCCAGCAGTTACGGGAACCAAGAGACCCAGTACTTC. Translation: CASSYGNQETQYF.

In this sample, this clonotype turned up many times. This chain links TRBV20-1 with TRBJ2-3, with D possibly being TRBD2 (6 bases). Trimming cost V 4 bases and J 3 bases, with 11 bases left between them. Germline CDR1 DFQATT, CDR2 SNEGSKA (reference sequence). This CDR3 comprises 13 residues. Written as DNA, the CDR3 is TGCAGTGCTAACGGGAGTCCAACAGATACGCAGTATTTT. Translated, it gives CSANGSPTDTQYF.

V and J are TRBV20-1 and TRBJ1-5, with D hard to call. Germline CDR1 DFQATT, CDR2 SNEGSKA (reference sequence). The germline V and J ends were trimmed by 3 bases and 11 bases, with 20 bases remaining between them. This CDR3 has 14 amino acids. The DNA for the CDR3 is TGCAGTGCTAGGATGGGGAAAGGGCAAGAGACCCAGCATTTT. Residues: CSARMGKGQETQHF.

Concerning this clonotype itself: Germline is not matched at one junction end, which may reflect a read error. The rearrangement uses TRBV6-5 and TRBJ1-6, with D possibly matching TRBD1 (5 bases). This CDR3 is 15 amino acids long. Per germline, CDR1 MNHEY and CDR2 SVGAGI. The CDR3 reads CASSHSGTENSPLHF. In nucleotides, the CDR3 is TGTGCCAGCAGTCACTCCGGGACCGAGAATTCACCCCTCCACTTT.